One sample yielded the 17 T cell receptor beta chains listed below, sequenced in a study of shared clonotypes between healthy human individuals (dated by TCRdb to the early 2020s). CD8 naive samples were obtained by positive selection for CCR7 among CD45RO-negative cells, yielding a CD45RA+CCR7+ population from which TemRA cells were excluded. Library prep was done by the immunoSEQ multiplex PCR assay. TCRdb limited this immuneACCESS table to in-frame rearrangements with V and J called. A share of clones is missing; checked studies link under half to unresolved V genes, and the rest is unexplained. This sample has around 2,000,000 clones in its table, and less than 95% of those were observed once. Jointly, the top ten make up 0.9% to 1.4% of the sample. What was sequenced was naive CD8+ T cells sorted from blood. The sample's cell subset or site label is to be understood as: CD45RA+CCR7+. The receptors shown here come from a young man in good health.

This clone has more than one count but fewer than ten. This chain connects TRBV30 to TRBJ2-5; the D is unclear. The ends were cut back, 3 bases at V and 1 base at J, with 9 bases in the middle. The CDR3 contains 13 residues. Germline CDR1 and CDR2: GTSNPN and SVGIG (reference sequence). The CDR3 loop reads CAWSPTTQETQYF. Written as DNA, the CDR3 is TGTGCCTGGAGCCCGACAACCCAAGAGACCCAGTACTTC.

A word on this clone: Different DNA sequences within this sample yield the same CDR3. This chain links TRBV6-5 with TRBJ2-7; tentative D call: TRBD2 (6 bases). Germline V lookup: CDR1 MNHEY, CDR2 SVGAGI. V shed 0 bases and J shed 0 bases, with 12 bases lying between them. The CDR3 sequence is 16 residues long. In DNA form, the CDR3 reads TGTGCCAGCAGTTACTCAACGGGGGAAAGCTCCTACGAGCAGTACTTC. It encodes CASSYSTGESSYEQYF.

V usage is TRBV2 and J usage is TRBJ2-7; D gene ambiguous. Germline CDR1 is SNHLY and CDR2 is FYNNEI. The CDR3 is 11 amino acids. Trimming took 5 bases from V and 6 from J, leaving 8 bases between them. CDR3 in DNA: TGTGCCAGCAGTCGGTTGGGCGAGCAGTACTTC. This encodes CASSRLGEQYF.

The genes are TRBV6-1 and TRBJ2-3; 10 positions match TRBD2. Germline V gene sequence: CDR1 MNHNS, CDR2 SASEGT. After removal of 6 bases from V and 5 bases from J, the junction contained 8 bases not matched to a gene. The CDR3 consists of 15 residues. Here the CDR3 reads CASRLAGDLRDTQYF. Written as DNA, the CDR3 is TGTGCCAGCAGGCTAGCGGGAGACCTCAGAGATACGCAGTATTTT.

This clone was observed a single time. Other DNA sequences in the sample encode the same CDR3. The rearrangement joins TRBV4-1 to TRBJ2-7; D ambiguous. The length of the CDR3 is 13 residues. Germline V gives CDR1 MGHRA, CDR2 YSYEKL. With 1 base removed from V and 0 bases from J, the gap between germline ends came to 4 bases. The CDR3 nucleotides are TGCGCCAGCAGCCAAGGGAGCTCCTACGAGCAGTACTTC. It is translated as CASSQGSSYEQYF.

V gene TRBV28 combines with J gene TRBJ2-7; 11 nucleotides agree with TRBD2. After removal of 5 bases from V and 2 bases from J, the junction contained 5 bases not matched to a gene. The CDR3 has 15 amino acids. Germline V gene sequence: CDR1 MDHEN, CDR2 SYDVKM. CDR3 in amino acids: CASSPPSGGTYEQYF. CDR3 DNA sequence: TGTGCCAGCAGTCCACCTAGCGGGGGGACCTACGAGCAGTACTTC.

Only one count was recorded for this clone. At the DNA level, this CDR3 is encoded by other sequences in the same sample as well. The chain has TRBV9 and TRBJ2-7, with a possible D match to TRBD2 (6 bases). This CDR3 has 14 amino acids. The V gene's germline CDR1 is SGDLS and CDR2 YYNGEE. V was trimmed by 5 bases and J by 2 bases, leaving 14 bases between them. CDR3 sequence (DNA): TGTGCCAGCAGTGTCAATAGCGGCACCTACGAGCAGTACTTC. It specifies CASSVNSGTYEQYF.

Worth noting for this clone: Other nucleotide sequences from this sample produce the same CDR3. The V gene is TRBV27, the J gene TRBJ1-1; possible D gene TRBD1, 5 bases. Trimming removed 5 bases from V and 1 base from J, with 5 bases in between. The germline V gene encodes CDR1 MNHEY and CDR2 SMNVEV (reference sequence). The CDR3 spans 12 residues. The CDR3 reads CASSGGNTEAFF. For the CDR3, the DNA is TGTGCCAGCAGTGGGGGGAACACTGAAGCTTTCTTT.

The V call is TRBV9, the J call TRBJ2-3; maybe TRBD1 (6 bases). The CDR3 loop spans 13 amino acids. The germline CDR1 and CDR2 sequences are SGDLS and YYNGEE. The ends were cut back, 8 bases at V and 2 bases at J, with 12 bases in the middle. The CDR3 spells CASRDTNTDTQYF. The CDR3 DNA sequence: TGTGCCAGTCGGGACACTAACACAGATACGCAGTATTTT. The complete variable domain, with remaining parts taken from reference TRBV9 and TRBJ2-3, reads DSGVTQTPKHLITATGQRVTLRCSPRSGDLSVYWYQQSLDQGLQFLIQYYNGEERAKGNILERFSAQQFPDLHSELNLSSLELGDSALYFCASRDTNTDTQYFGPGTRLTVL.

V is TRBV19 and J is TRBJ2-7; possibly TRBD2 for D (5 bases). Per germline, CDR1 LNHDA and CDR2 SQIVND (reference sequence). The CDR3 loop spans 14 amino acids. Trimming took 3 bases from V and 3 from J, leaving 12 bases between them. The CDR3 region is CASSMAVRGYEQYF. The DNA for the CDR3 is TGTGCCAGTAGTATGGCGGTCCGGGGCTACGAGCAGTACTTC.

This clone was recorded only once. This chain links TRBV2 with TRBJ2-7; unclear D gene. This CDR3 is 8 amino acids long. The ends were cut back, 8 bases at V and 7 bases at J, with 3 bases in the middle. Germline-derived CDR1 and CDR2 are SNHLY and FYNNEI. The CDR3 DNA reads TGTGCCAGCGGGGAGCAGTACTTC. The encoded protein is CASGEQYF.

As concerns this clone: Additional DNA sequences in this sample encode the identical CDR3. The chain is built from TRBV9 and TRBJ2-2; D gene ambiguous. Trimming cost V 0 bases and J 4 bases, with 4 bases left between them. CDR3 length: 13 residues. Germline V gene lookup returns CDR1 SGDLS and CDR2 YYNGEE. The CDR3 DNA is TGTGCCAGCAGCGTAGCCGGCACCGGGGAGCTGTTTTTT. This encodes CASSVAGTGELFF.

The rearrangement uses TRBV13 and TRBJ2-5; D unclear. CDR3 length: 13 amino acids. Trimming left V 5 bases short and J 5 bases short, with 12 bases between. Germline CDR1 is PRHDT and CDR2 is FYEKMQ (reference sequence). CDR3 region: CASSHANFETQYF. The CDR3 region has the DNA TGTGCCAGCAGCCACGCTAACTTCGAGACCCAGTACTTC.

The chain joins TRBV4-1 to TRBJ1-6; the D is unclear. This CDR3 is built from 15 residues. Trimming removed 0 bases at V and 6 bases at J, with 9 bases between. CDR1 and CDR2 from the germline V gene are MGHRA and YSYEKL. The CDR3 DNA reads TGCGCCAGCAGCCAAGACCAGGCGTCTAATTCACCCCTCCACTTT. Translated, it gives CASSQDQASNSPLHF.

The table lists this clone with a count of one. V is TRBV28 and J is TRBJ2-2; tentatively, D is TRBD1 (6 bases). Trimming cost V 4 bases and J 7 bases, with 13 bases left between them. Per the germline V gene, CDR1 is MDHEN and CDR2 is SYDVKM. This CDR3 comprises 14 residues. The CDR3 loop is CASSYREHGGELFF. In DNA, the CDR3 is TGTGCCAGCAGTTACAGGGAGCACGGCGGGGAGCTGTTTTTT.

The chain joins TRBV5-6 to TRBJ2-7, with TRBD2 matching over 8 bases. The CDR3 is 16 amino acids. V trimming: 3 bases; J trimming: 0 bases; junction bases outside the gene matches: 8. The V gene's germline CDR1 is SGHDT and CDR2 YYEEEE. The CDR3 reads CASSWGSGIFSYEQYF. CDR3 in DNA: TGTGCCAGCAGCTGGGGTAGCGGGATCTTCTCCTACGAGCAGTACTTC.

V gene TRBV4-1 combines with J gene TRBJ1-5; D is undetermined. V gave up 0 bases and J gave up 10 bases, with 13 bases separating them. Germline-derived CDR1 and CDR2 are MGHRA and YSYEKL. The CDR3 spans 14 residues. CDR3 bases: TGCGCCAGCAGCCAAGAAGAGACTTCCGGACCCCAGCATTTT. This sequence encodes CASSQEETSGPQHF.